This is a list of T cell receptor beta chains from one sample in a study of regulatory T cells in long-lasting Graves disease. TCRdb reanalysed the multiplex PCR reads using MiXCR and keeps one entry per CDR3 protein. The table includes hundreds of thousands of distinct CDR3 sequences, about 20% detected once. The sequencing used peripheral blood mononuclear cells (PBMCs), collected when the disease was refractory, from a patient treated with antithyroid drugs. The receptors were sampled from a female donor with Graves disease. Both conserved end residues are part of each CDR3. A D gene is named only where the DNA matches it firmly. For some rows the clone size is stated as once, few or many, or as a class when expanded; others skip it.

v_call	j_call	d_call	cdr3_length	clone_size	cdr3_nt	cdr3_aa
TRBV5-1	TRBJ2-7	-	14	many	TGCGCCAGCAGCTTGGCTGACCCTACCTACGAGCAGTACTTC	CASSLADPTYEQYF
TRBV27	TRBJ1-4	-	15	-	TGTGCCAGCAGTCAATTAACAGATGCACTCGGAAAACTGTTTTTT	CASSQLTDALGKLFF
TRBV29-1	TRBJ2-7	-	12	many	TGCAGCTACAGAGGTTACACCTACGAGCAGTACTTC	CSYRGYTYEQYF
TRBV9	TRBJ2-5	-	14	few	TGTGCCAGCAGCGACCTGGGTGTCCAAGAGACCCAGTACTTC	CASSDLGVQETQYF
TRBV28	TRBJ2-3	-	14	-	TGTGCCAGCACTCCCGAAGCTGGGGGCGATACGCAGTATTTT	CASTPEAGGDTQYF
TRBV28	TRBJ2-7	TRBD2	19	many	TGTGCCAGCAGTTCCCCCGCTGGGGGACTAGCGGGAGAAAGATACGAGCAGTACTTC	CASSSPAGGLAGERYEQYF
TRBV6-5	TRBJ2-2	-	14	few	TGTGCCAGCAGTTACGGGGCTCTCACCGGGGAGCTGTTTTTT	CASSYGALTGELFF
TRBV28	TRBJ1-1	-	12	-	TGTGCCACCTACTCTCTCTCGGCTGAAGCTTTCTTT	CATYSLSAEAFF
TRBV19	TRBJ1-5	-	14	few	TGTGCCAGTACTTGGACAGCGGGCAATCAGCCCCAGCATTTT	CASTWTAGNQPQHF
TRBV27	TRBJ2-7	TRBD2	14	many	TGTGCCAGCATCAAGACTAGCGGGAGCAACGAGCAGTACTTC	CASIKTSGSNEQYF
TRBV20-1	TRBJ2-7	TRBD2	15	few	TGCAGTGCTAGACCGGGACTAGCGGGAGCTCCCGAGCAGTACTTC	CSARPGLAGAPEQYF
TRBV28	TRBJ1-1	-	14	many	TGTGCCAGCAGCCCCGGGACCAAGAACACTGAAGCTTTCTTT	CASSPGTKNTEAFF
TRBV6-2/TRBV6-3	TRBJ2-5	-	14	many	TGTGCCAGCAGTTATTATTGGTTTCAAGAGACCCAGTACTTC	CASSYYWFQETQYF
TRBV18	TRBJ2-5	TRBD2	14	many	TGTGCCAGCTCACGGAAGCGGGAGAGTGAGACCCAGTACTTC	CASSRKRESETQYF
TRBV28	TRBJ1-1	-	15	-	TGTGCCAGCAGTTTAATAGGCGCAGGGGTTACTGAAGCTTTCTTT	CASSLIGAGVTEAFF
TRBV9	TRBJ1-5	-	13	-	TGTGCCAGCAGCGTAGCGGGCAGTCAGCCCCAGCATTTT	CASSVAGSQPQHF
TRBV29-1	TRBJ2-2	-	16	few	TGCAGCACCCAGTACTCCGTTGGCGATGACACCGGGGAGCTGTTTTTT	CSTQYSVGDDTGELFF
TRBV5-1	TRBJ2-2	-	15	-	TGCGCCAGCAACGAAGACAGGTGGGACACCGGGGAGCTGTTTTTT	CASNEDRWDTGELFF
TRBV2	TRBJ1-2	-	13	many	TGTGCCAGCGCCGATGGACGTCCCGATGGCTACACCTTC	CASADGRPDGYTF
TRBV18	TRBJ2-1	-	13	-	TGTGCCAGCTTATCTACCGTCCCCAATGAGCAGTTCTTC	CASLSTVPNEQFF
TRBV7-6	TRBJ1-1	-	13	-	TGTGCCAGCAGCTTAGAGGTGGGAACTGAAGCTTTCTTT	CASSLEVGTEAFF
TRBV6-2/TRBV6-3	TRBJ2-1	TRBD1	20	-	TGTGCCAGCAGACCGGGACAGGGCCTCACACACCGGGGGTCCTACAATGAGCAGTTCTTC	CASRPGQGLTHRGSYNEQFF
TRBV27	TRBJ2-7	-	11	many	TGTGCCAGCATGACAGCCTACGAGCAGTACTTC	CASMTAYEQYF
TRBV12-3/TRBV12-4	TRBJ2-2	-	14	many	TGTGCCAGCAGCCAGTCTGAGAACACCGGGGAGCTGTTTTTT	CASSQSENTGELFF
TRBV5-1	TRBJ1-1	-	12	few	TGCGCCAGCAGCTTCAACGCCGGGGAAGCTTTCTTT	CASSFNAGEAFF